Listed here are 30 T cell receptor beta chains from one sample, sequenced in a study of T cell changes during pregnancy in multiple sclerosis. TCRdb's copy holds only in-frame clones and misses some; the assay was immunoSEQ multiplex PCR. This sample has approximately 44,000 clones; about nine tenths occur once, and the top ten carry roughly 0.61%. The specimen comprised CD4+ T cells from peripheral blood mononuclear cells, sampled in the first trimester of pregnancy. These receptors were taken from a female donor with multiple sclerosis, enrolled in a pregnancy study.

The chain uses TRBV28 and TRBJ2-7; D gene uncertain. V was clipped by 3 bases and J by 10 bases, with 10 bases between them. The length of the CDR3 is 11 residues. Germline V CDR1 and CDR2: MDHEN, SYDVKM. This CDR3 reads CASSFAHSQYF. CDR3 coding DNA: TGTGCCAGCAGTTTCGCGCACAGTCAGTACTTC.

This rearrangement joins TRBV7-6 to TRBJ2-3; 10 bases are shared with TRBD2. Germline CDR1 reads SGHVS; CDR2 reads FNYEAQ. This CDR3 is 15 amino acids long. J gave up 1 base and V 2 bases, and 0 bases lay outside the gene matches. In DNA form, the CDR3 reads TGTGCCAGCAGCTTACTAGCGGGGGGCACAGATACGCAGTATTTT. Its translation is CASSLLAGGTDTQYF. The full variable domain, its missing parts supplied by reference TRBV7-6 and TRBJ2-3, is GAGVSQSPRYKVTKRGQDVALRCDPISGHVSLYWYRQALGQGPEFLTYFNYEAQQDKSGLPNDRFSAERPEGSISTLTIQRTEQRDSAMYRCASSLLAGGTDTQYFGPGTRLTVL.

The chain employs TRBV27 and TRBJ1-4, with no clear D. The CDR3 consists of 15 residues. The V and J ends lost 7 bases and 7 bases respectively, with 19 bases between them. Germline assignment: CDR1 MNHEY and CDR2 SMNVEV (reference sequence). In nucleotides, the CDR3 is TGTGCCAGCAAAAGTTACCGGGGATCGAGTGAAAAACTGTTTTTT. Its protein product is CASKSYRGSSEKLFF.

The V gene is TRBV5-1, the J gene TRBJ2-7, with 8 bases identical to TRBD1. The CDR3 is 15 amino acids. V gave up 1 base and J gave up 3 bases; unmatched junction bases: 6. CDR1 SGHRS and CDR2 YFSETQ come from the germline V gene. The DNA of the CDR3 is TGCGCCAGCAGCTTGTTACACAGGGGGGACTACGAGCAGTACTTC. This translates into CASSLLHRGDYEQYF.

V usage is TRBV7-6 and J usage is TRBJ1-1, with D hard to call. CDR3 length: 14 residues. Germline CDR1 and CDR2: SGHVS and FNYEAQ. The V gene lost 5 bases and the J gene lost 7 bases, with 17 bases spanning the gap. The CDR3 DNA follows: TGTGCCAGCAGCGCCGCAGGCGGGCGGAGTGAAGCTTTCTTT. Translating gives CASSAAGGRSEAFF.

The V call is TRBV28, the J call TRBJ1-2, with D uncertain. CDR3 length equals 18 residues. CDR1 MDHEN and CDR2 SYDVKM come from the germline V gene. V was clipped by 2 bases and J by 0 bases, with 19 bases between them. The CDR3, as DNA: TGTGCCAGCAGTTTACCGCCGCCGCGCACTGCTACTAACTATGGCTACACCTTC. Translation: CASSLPPPRTATNYGYTF.

Worth noting for this clone: Mismatch with germline at one junction end may stem from a read error. The chain carries TRBV7-7 and TRBJ2-1; 7 bases match TRBD2. This CDR3 region has 16 residues. CDR1 SSHAT and CDR2 FNYEAQ come from the germline V gene (reference sequence). This CDR3 reads CASSLQGAGLDNEQFF. The CDR3 DNA sequence: TGTGCTAGCAGCTTACAAGGAGCGGGACTGGACAATGAGCAGTTCTTC. The whole variable domain, filled in from reference TRBV7-7 and TRBJ2-1, reads GAGVSQSPRYKVTKRGQDVTLRCDPISSHATLYWYQQALGQGPEFLTYFNYEAQPDKSGLPSDRFSAERPEGSISTLTIQRTEQRDSAMYRCASSLQGAGLDNEQFFGPGTRLTVL.

The V gene is TRBV28, the J gene TRBJ2-5, with 8 positions matching TRBD1. The V gene's germline CDR1 is MDHEN and CDR2 SYDVKM. J was trimmed by 6 bases and V by 7 bases; bases with no gene match: 7. The CDR3 covers 13 residues. The DNA for the CDR3 is TGTGCCAGCAAACCAGGGGGCGTGAAGACCCAGTACTTC. Translation: CASKPGGVKTQYF.

The chain joins TRBV6-5 to TRBJ2-1, with D unresolved. CDR3 length: 12 amino acids. Germline lookup yields CDR1 MNHEY and CDR2 SVGAGI. The V and J ends lost 4 bases and 5 bases respectively, with 6 bases between them. The CDR3 loop is CASSSVNNEQFF. The CDR3 region has the DNA TGTGCCAGCAGTTCCGTTAACAATGAGCAGTTCTTC.

The J gene is TRBJ2-3, the V gene TRBV6-6, with no clear D. In germline, CDR1 is MNHNY, CDR2 SVGAGI (reference sequence). The CDR3 has 11 residues. V lost 6 bases, J lost 6 bases, and 7 bases lay in between. The DNA for the CDR3 is TGTGCCAGCAGCCTAACGGATACGCAGTATTTT. As protein: CASSLTDTQYF.

This chain uses TRBV28 with TRBJ2-7; 7 bases are shared with TRBD1. V lost 8 bases to trimming and J lost 4 bases; unmatched junction nucleotides: 5. Germline V gives CDR1 MDHEN, CDR2 SYDVKM. The CDR3 is made up of 12 amino acids. The CDR3 region has the DNA TGTGCCAGCCACAGGGGCGCTTACGAGCAGTACTTC. Its protein is CASHRGAYEQYF.

This sequence joins TRBV4-2 and TRBJ2-7, with D tentatively TRBD1 (6 bases). V shed 0 bases and J shed 4 bases, with 10 bases lying between them. CDR1 is LGHNA and CDR2 is YNFKEQ in the germline V gene. The CDR3 is made up of 14 amino acids. Here the CDR3 DNA reads TGTGCCAGCAGCCAAGAGGTGGGGGCGTACGAGCAGTACTTC. Amino acid sequence: CASSQEVGAYEQYF.

The V and J genes are TRBV6-5 and TRBJ2-2; D is possibly TRBD2 (5 bases). V dropped 0 bases and J dropped 3 bases, with 8 bases sitting between them. The CDR3 sequence is 15 residues long. Germline CDR1 reads MNHEY; CDR2 reads SVGAGI. The CDR3 coding sequence is TGTGCCAGCAGTTACTCCCCGAGGGACACCGGGGAGCTGTTTTTT. It encodes CASSYSPRDTGELFF.

This rearrangement joins TRBV11-3 to TRBJ1-1; the D gene is possibly TRBD1 (5 bases). Germline V gives CDR1 SGHNT, CDR2 YENEEA. Trimming cost V 6 bases and J 5 bases, with 13 bases left between them. This CDR3 is built from 13 residues. The CDR3 is CASSNRLGTEAFF. CDR3 DNA: TGTGCCAGCAGTAACAGGCTAGGGACTGAAGCTTTCTTT.

In this sample, this clone turned up a few times. V usage is TRBV30 and J usage is TRBJ2-7; TRBD2 is a possible D gene (5 bases). The CDR3 has 13 residues. Germline CDR1 and CDR2: GTSNPN and SVGIG (reference sequence). The V end lost 2 bases, the J end lost 3 bases, and 11 bases lay between the germline ends. CDR3 bases: TGTGCCTGGAGTTCCAGCGGCGGCTACGAGCAGTACTTC. Encoded protein: CAWSSSGGYEQYF. Full variable domain (rest looked up from reference TRBV30 and TRBJ2-7): SQTIHQWPATLVQPVGSPLSLECTVEGTSNPNLYWYRQAAGRGLQLLFYSVGIGQISSEVPQNLSASRPQDRQFILSSKKLLLSDSGFYLCAWSSSGGYEQYFGPGTRLTVT.

V usage is TRBV19 and J usage is TRBJ1-1; D gene unclear. The V and J ends lost 2 bases and 2 bases respectively, with 9 bases between them. The CDR3 is 14 residues long. The germline V gene encodes CDR1 LNHDA and CDR2 SQIVND (reference sequence). Written as DNA, the CDR3 is TGTGCCAGTAGTATAACCGGGTTTAACACTGAAGCTTTCTTT. Translation: CASSITGFNTEAFF.

The chain joins TRBV19 to TRBJ2-7; 9 nucleotides line up with TRBD1. The CDR3 consists of 14 residues. Germline V lookup: CDR1 LNHDA, CDR2 SQIVND (reference sequence). The junction had 4 bases not matched to a gene; V was cut back by 5 bases and J by 2 bases. The CDR3 DNA follows: TGTGCCAGTAGTCGGACAGGGGAGGCCTACGAGCAGTACTTC. It translates to CASSRTGEAYEQYF.

This rearrangement joins TRBV5-1 to TRBJ1-1, with D hard to call. This CDR3 has 13 residues. V lost 0 bases and J lost 1, with 4 bases in between. Germline lookup yields CDR1 SGHRS and CDR2 YFSETQ. CDR3: CASSLGANTEAFF. In DNA form, the CDR3 reads TGCGCCAGCAGCTTGGGGGCGAACACTGAAGCTTTCTTT.

CDR3 protein: CASSIVGTGGSIQYF. The CDR3 DNA is TGTGCCAGTAGTATAGTTGGGACAGGGGGATCCATTCAGTACTTC. The chain recombines TRBV19 with TRBJ2-4; 11 positions match TRBD1. Trimming at V came to 1 base and at J to 9 bases, leaving 5 bases not matched to a gene. This CDR3 region has 15 residues. Germline values: CDR1 LNHDA, CDR2 SQIVND (reference sequence). Drawing the rest from reference TRBV19 and TRBJ2-4, the complete variable domain is DGGITQSPKYLFRKEGQNVTLSCEQNLNHDAMYWYRQDPGQGLRLIYYSQIVNDFQKGDIAEGYSVSREKKESFPLTVTSAQKNPTAFYLCASSIVGTGGSIQYFGAGTRLSVL.

The chain employs TRBV28 and TRBJ2-7; perhaps TRBD2 as D (5 bases). V shed 4 bases and J shed 6 bases, with 22 bases lying between them. Germline V gives CDR1 MDHEN, CDR2 SYDVKM. The CDR3 sequence is 16 residues long. The CDR3 sequence: CASSYPPRTGDREQYF. The CDR3 nucleotides are TGTGCCAGCAGTTACCCCCCCCGGACCGGGGATCGCGAGCAGTACTTC.

The chain uses TRBV5-1 and TRBJ2-1, with TRBD2 matching over 7 bases. Germline V gene sequence: CDR1 SGHRS, CDR2 YFSETQ. The CDR3 is 16 residues long. J was trimmed by 7 bases and V by 1 base; bases with no gene match: 11. CDR3 DNA: TGCGCCAGCAGCTTGTTCGGGGGAGGGCCGGGGAATGAGCAGTTCTTC. Translating it yields CASSLFGGGPGNEQFF.

The chain joins TRBV4-3 to TRBJ2-5; 7 bases are shared with TRBD2. V shed 0 bases and J 4 bases; nucleotides not matched to a gene: 5. The CDR3 contains 15 residues. Germline V gene sequence: CDR1 LGHNA, CDR2 YSLEER. CDR3 region: CASSQDWIAGETQYF. CDR3 nucleotide sequence: TGCGCCAGCAGCCAAGATTGGATAGCGGGAGAGACCCAGTACTTC.

This sequence joins TRBV2 and TRBJ1-4, with D possibly TRBD1 on 6 matching bases. The V end lost 7 bases, the J end lost 6 bases, and 12 bases lay between the germline ends. The germline V gene encodes CDR1 SNHLY and CDR2 FYNNEI. The length of the CDR3 is 13 residues. The CDR3 nucleotides are TGTGCCAGCAAGAACAGGGTCGATGAAAAACTGTTTTTT. Translated: CASKNRVDEKLFF.

This sequence joins TRBV30 and TRBJ1-5; 11 bases map to TRBD1. The CDR3 is 14 residues long. The J segment lost 2 bases and the V segment lost 5 bases, leaving 2 bases of the junction unmatched. Germline assignment: CDR1 GTSNPN and CDR2 SVGIG (reference sequence). The CDR3 DNA is TGTGCCTGGGGACAGGGGGCCGGCAATCAGCCCCAGCATTTT. Encoded protein: CAWGQGAGNQPQHF. Full variable domain (remainder filled in from reference TRBV30 and TRBJ1-5): SQTIHQWPATLVQPVGSPLSLECTVEGTSNPNLYWYRQAAGRGLQLLFYSVGIGQISSEVPQNLSASRPQDRQFILSSKKLLLSDSGFYLCAWGQGAGNQPQHFGDGTRLSIL.

Only one count was recorded for this clone. J is TRBJ2-1 and V is TRBV10-3; 11 nucleotides agree with TRBD2. V lost 0 bases, J lost 2 bases, and 6 bases stayed unmatched. Per germline, CDR1 ENHRY and CDR2 SYGVKD. The CDR3 is 18 residues long. The CDR3 sequence is CAISESASSGRTYNEQFF. The CDR3, as DNA: TGTGCCATCAGTGAGTCGGCGTCTAGCGGGAGGACCTACAATGAGCAGTTCTTC.

J is TRBJ2-1 and V is TRBV27; D perhaps matches TRBD2 (7 bases). The CDR3 consists of 15 residues. Germline values: CDR1 MNHEY, CDR2 SMNVEV (reference sequence). V lost 4 bases and J lost 10, with 20 bases in between. DNA for the CDR3: TGTGCCAGCAGTTCCGTGAGGGGGAGGGCCGGGGAGCAGTTCTTC. Protein sequence: CASSSVRGRAGEQFF.

This clone was detected only once. V gene TRBV6-1 combines with J gene TRBJ1-5; 7 bases align to TRBD1. V gave up 7 bases and J gave up 5 bases; unmatched junction bases: 8. Germline assignment: CDR1 MNHNS and CDR2 SASEGT. The CDR3 extends over 14 amino acids. The CDR3 nucleotides are TGTGCCAGCACCCCGGACAGGCCCGATCAGCCCCAGCATTTT. It encodes CASTPDRPDQPQHF.

The V gene is TRBV18, the J gene TRBJ2-7, with 7 bases that match TRBD2. Germline assignment: CDR1 KGHSH and CDR2 LQKENI. Unmatched junction bases numbered 5, after V lost 2 bases and J lost 4 bases. This CDR3 is 14 amino acids long. The CDR3 is CASSPMVGGYEQYF. Written as DNA, the CDR3 is TGTGCCAGCTCACCAATGGTCGGGGGGTACGAGCAGTACTTC.

J is TRBJ2-7 and V is TRBV5-1, with a possible D match to TRBD1 (6 bases). Germline-derived CDR1 and CDR2 are SGHRS and YFSETQ. This CDR3 has 17 residues. V lost 0 bases and J 2 bases, leaving 18 bases between the germline ends. The CDR3 DNA reads TGCGCCAGCAGCTTGGCCTGGGGCAACAGGGTTCCCTACGAGCAGTACTTC. This sequence encodes CASSLAWGNRVPYEQYF.

This chain links TRBV29-1 with TRBJ2-7, with 9 bases that match TRBD2. Germline loops: CDR1 SQVTM, CDR2 ANQGSEA. J lost 6 bases, V lost 2 bases, and 5 bases had no gene match. The CDR3 runs 13 residues. The CDR3 protein is CSVELVAGVEQYF. DNA for the CDR3: TGCAGCGTTGAATTAGTAGCGGGAGTCGAGCAGTACTTC.